This T cell receptor (beta chain) comes out of a study of T cell repertoires in urothelial bladder cancer (dated by TCRdb to about 2019). About the full investigation: Clinical stages of the approximately twelve resected lesions were three cT0, three cTa, three cT1 and three cT2 or greater. In the study, clonality of the TCR repertoire in bladder tumors was compared against clonality in benign bladder inflammation. A total of around 12 patients who had bladder lesions and were undergoing transurethral resection were prospectively identified. A total of 11 to 12 resected bladder lesions, made up of urothelial carcinoma (UC+) and benign (UC-) specimens, were studied.

The TCR beta chain CDR3 region was sequenced with the immunoSEQ assay. In the original analysis: For every specimen, the T-cell fraction, clonal dominance and maximum TCR clone frequency were calculated. The table was pulled from immuneACCESS by TCRdb, which kept in-frame rearrangements only. Such tables lose some clones; where checked, under half of the loss comes from unresolved V genes, and the rest has no known cause. The DNA gave D and trimming, while V, J and clone size come from that table. The sample table lists around 2,500 clones, around 74% of them with a count of one. The ten largest account for approximately 10% of the sample. V and J are trimmed by 8 bases and 4 bases, and the gene matches miss 5 bases of the junction. The cysteine opens and the phenylalanine closes a CDR3 of 13 amino acids. Just the 39-base CDR3 DNA is kept, in frame starting at base 1. Via the germline V gene, CDR1 is SGHDN and CDR2 FVKESK.

Bladder lesion specimens were collected at transurethral resection and stored at -80C. DNA was isolated from bladder specimens obtained during transurethral resection. As to this clone: It lacks a known antigen. Base qualities are not at hand, and no much larger clone is one base apart.

What the study reported, not specific to this receptor: Urothelial carcinoma specimens contained fewer T cells than benign specimens, with a median of about 5,400 versus 25,000. The median percentage of tumor infiltrating lymphocytes was roughly 2.2% in carcinoma specimens and about 13% in benign specimens. In carcinoma specimens, up to 17% of infiltrating lymphocytes were accounted for by a single T-cell clone, compared with roughly 2% in benign specimens.

The sequenced sample consisted of tumor-infiltrating cells from bladder cancer. The chain uses TRBV14 and TRBJ2-1, and TRBD1 aligns with 7 junction nucleotides. This TCR was recovered from a human donor with urothelial carcinoma. The CDR3 region has the sequence CASGTARYNEQFF. DNA sequence: TGTGCCAGCGGGACAGCGAGGTACAATGAGCAGTTCTTC.